These 14 T cell receptor beta chains originate from one sample sequenced in a study of CD8 T cells in ankylosing spondylitis. TCRdb reanalysed the 5' RACE reads using MiXCR and keeps one entry per CDR3 protein. The table lists about 360,000 distinct CDR3 sequences, roughly 22% of them singletons, with approximately 14% in the top ten. Material for sequencing was blood, either unsorted or a sorted T cell fraction (not recorded which). These receptors all come from a male donor with ankylosing spondylitis or in good health (not recorded which).

V and J are TRBV27 and TRBJ2-7, with 10 bases lining up with TRBD1. Germline CDR1 is MNHEY and CDR2 is SMNVEV (reference sequence). CDR3 length: 14 residues. The V gene end was trimmed by 6 bases and the J gene end by 3 bases; junction bases not matched to a gene: 5. The DNA of the CDR3 is TGTGCCAGCAGAGCGGGACAGGGGCACTACGAGCAGTACTTC. Its protein product is CASRAGQGHYEQYF.

Of note for this clonotype: The junction shows a germline mismatch at one end, possibly a read error. The gene calls are TRBV9 and TRBJ1-2, with D unresolved. The germline gives CDR1 SGDLS, CDR2 YYNGEE. The CDR3 contains 12 residues. CDR3 region: CASSGQEGDACF. CDR3 nucleotide sequence: TGTGCCAGCAGCGGTCAGGAAGGCGACGCTTGCTTC.

The rearrangement links TRBV5-1 to TRBJ2-3, with D perhaps TRBD1 (5 bases). CDR3 length: 15 residues. V lost 1 base, J lost 3 bases, and 12 bases lay in between. Germline V lookup: CDR1 SGHRS, CDR2 YFSETQ. The CDR3 DNA reads as TGCGCCAGCAGCTTGCAGGGCAAGGCGACAGATACGCAGTATTTT. It translates to CASSLQGKATDTQYF.

This clonotype has a handful of counts. The CDR3 reads CASSEGRGLTQYF. The DNA of the CDR3 is TGTGCCAGCAGTGAGGGTCGGGGGTTGACCCAGTACTTC. The J gene is TRBJ2-5, the V gene TRBV2; D possibly corresponds to TRBD2 (6 bases). Trimming shortened V by 3 bases and J by 7 bases, and 12 bases separated the two germline ends. The CDR3 is made up of 13 amino acids. Germline lookup yields CDR1 SNHLY and CDR2 FYNNEI.

On this clonotype itself: A read error is likely, as this CDR3 ends without the conserved phenylalanine or tryptophan. The gene calls are TRBV4-1 and TRBJ2-7; D remains ambiguous. V was pared by 5 bases and J by 7 bases, with 12 bases between. The CDR3 contains 12 residues. The germline V gene has CDR1 MGHRA and CDR2 YSYEKL. The DNA of the CDR3 is TGCGCCAGCAGCTTCAGCCTCGGGGAGCAGTACCTC. Protein sequence: CASSFSLGEQYL.

V gene TRBV27 combines with J gene TRBJ2-7; D gene unclear. The CDR3 loop spans 15 amino acids. In germline, CDR1 is MNHEY, CDR2 SMNVEV (reference sequence). V was pared by 0 bases and J by 3 bases, with 12 bases between. CDR3 protein: CASSLSGGTGYEQYF. The CDR3 DNA is TGTGCCAGCAGTTTATCGGGCGGAACCGGCTACGAGCAGTACTTC.

This clonotype was counted only a few times. This CDR3 is CASSPPVPVQETQYF. The CDR3 DNA reads TGTGCCAGCTCACCACCGGTACCGGTTCAAGAGACCCAGTACTTC. V usage is TRBV18 and J usage is TRBJ2-5; D is unclear. CDR3 length equals 15 residues. Germline CDR1 reads KGHSH; CDR2 reads LQKENI. V gave up 0 bases and J gave up 2 bases, with 10 bases separating them.

This clonotype occurred once. This chain joins TRBV3-1 and TRBJ2-1, with 8 bases identical to TRBD2. V lost 4 bases, J lost 4 bases, and 6 bases stayed unmatched. This CDR3 is built from 15 residues. Germline CDR1 is LGHDT and CDR2 is YNNKEL (reference sequence). Here the CDR3 reads CASSPGGGTYNEQFF. The CDR3 DNA sequence: TGTGCCAGCAGCCCCGGGGGGGGGACATACAATGAGCAGTTCTTC.

This clonotype was detected a few times. The CDR3 DNA sequence: TGTGCCAGCAGCAAAGTTGGCCAGGGGATGTACGAGCAGTACTTC. Amino acid sequence: CASSKVGQGMYEQYF. The chain uses TRBV21-1 and TRBJ2-7; the table assigns TRBD1, which was not confirmed against the DNA. TRBV21-1 is listed as a pseudogene. The CDR3 consists of 15 residues.

This clonotype was observed many times. The chain recombines TRBV4-2 with TRBJ2-1; 7 bases match TRBD2. In germline, CDR1 is LGHNA, CDR2 YNFKEQ. Trimming cost V 0 bases and J 0 bases; bases outside gene matches: 2. The CDR3 covers 16 residues. As DNA, the CDR3 is TGTGCCAGCAGCCAAGATCGGACTAGCTCCTACAATGAGCAGTTCTTC. Encoded protein: CASSQDRTSSYNEQFF.

This sequence joins TRBV4-1 and TRBJ2-1, with 10 positions matching TRBD1. Trimming removed 5 bases from V and 0 bases from J; junction bases left unmatched: 1. Germline CDR1 reads MGHRA; CDR2 reads YSYEKL. CDR3 length: 15 residues. CDR3 nucleotides: TGCGCCAGCAGCTGGGACAGGGGCTCCTACAATGAGCAGTTCTTC. The encoded protein is CASSWDRGSYNEQFF.

This clonotype was counted only a few times. The V and J genes are TRBV12-3 or TRBV12-4 and TRBJ2-3; perhaps TRBD2 as D (6 bases). The V gene lost 1 base and the J gene lost 6 bases, with 11 bases spanning the gap. The length of the CDR3 is 14 residues. In nucleotides, the CDR3 is TGTGCCAGCAGTTTAGGTGGGGGGTTGGATACGCAGTATTTT. Its protein is CASSLGGGLDTQYF.

This clonotype was seen only a few times. This chain links TRBV11-2 with TRBJ1-6; D gene unclear. Germline CDR1 is SGHAT and CDR2 is FQNNGV. The CDR3 covers 15 residues. V shed 5 bases and J shed 0 bases, with 8 bases lying between them. CDR3 sequence (DNA): TGTGCCAGCAGCCAAGGCTACTCCTATAATTCACCCCTCCACTTT. Encoded protein: CASSQGYSYNSPLHF.

This clonotype was picked up a small number of times. CDR3: CASSPRTRGHNEQFF. DNA for the CDR3: TGTGCCAGCAGCCCAAGGACTAGAGGCCACAATGAGCAGTTCTTC. V gene TRBV5-4 combines with J gene TRBJ2-1, with 7 bases lining up with TRBD2. This CDR3 contains 15 residues. CDR1 is SGHNT, CDR2 YYREEE, per germline (reference sequence). V shed 4 bases, J shed 5 bases, and the junction held 9 bases outside the gene matches.